These 9 T cell receptor beta chains were all obtained from the same sample, sequenced in a study of T-cell memory formation after mild COVID-19. Each CDR3 protein gets one entry after TCRdb re-called the 5' RACE reads with MiXCR. Here the sample spans fewer than 150,000 distinct CDR3 sequences, approximately 21% being singletons. The sample taken for sequencing was PBMCs or a T cell subset sorted from them (not recorded which). These TCRs come from a man aged 18 to 29 who had mild COVID-19 (a few samples of this study predate the infection). Cell type and time point are not known.

The J gene is TRBJ2-3, the V gene TRBV6-2 or TRBV6-3; 7 positions agree with TRBD1. The V gene's germline CDR1 is MNHEY and CDR2 SVGEGT. This CDR3 has 13 residues. V lost 5 bases and J lost 6; bases outside the gene matches: 5. The CDR3 here is CASSRQGADTQYF. Written as DNA, the CDR3 is TGTGCCAGCAGTAGACAGGGAGCGGATACGCAGTATTTT.

The chain is built from TRBV19 and TRBJ2-1; TRBD2 aligns across 12 bases. Germline lookup yields CDR1 LNHDA and CDR2 SQIVND (reference sequence). The CDR3 consists of 15 residues. V was pared by 4 bases and J by 6 bases, with 4 bases of the junction left unmatched. CDR3 residues: CASSKTSGGRNEQFF. The DNA for the CDR3 is TGTGCCAGTAGTAAGACTAGCGGGGGACGCAATGAGCAGTTCTTC.

V is TRBV27 and J is TRBJ2-7; the D is unclear. The CDR3 totals 13 residues. V was trimmed by 3 bases and J by 2 bases, leaving 8 bases between them. The germline gives CDR1 MNHEY, CDR2 SMNVEV (reference sequence). The CDR3 DNA reads as TGTGCCAGCAGTTTGGGCATTCCCTACGAGCAGTACTTC. This sequence encodes CASSLGIPYEQYF.

The chain couples TRBV20-1 to TRBJ1-1; D not resolved. The CDR3 contains 11 residues. CDR1 and CDR2 (germline): DFQATT, SNEGSKA (reference sequence). V dropped 6 bases and J dropped 6 bases, with 11 bases sitting between them. The CDR3 DNA is TGCAGTGCAAGGACCGATGCTGAAGCTTTCTTT. Protein sequence: CSARTDAEAFF.

This clonotype turned up a few times. This rearrangement joins TRBV29-1 to TRBJ2-5; 9 bases fit TRBD2. V was pared by 1 base and J by 2 bases, with 8 bases of the junction left unmatched. Germline CDR1 is SQVTM and CDR2 is ANQGSEA. The CDR3 has 16 amino acids. The CDR3 region has the DNA TGCAGCGTTGAAGGGGGGAGCGGGGGGTCTCAAGAGACCCAGTACTTC. Its protein is CSVEGGSGGSQETQYF.

The chain carries TRBV5-1 and TRBJ2-5; no definite D call. V was clipped by 4 bases and J by 1 base, with 17 bases between them. The CDR3 length is 16 residues. The germline CDR1 and CDR2 sequences are SGHRS and YFSETQ. The chain's CDR3 is CASSLDTERPQETQYF. The CDR3, as DNA: TGCGCCAGCAGCCTAGACACCGAACGCCCCCAAGAGACCCAGTACTTC.

J is TRBJ2-1 and V is TRBV2; weak D call: TRBD2 (6 bases). The germline V gene has CDR1 SNHLY and CDR2 FYNNEI. This CDR3 comprises 15 residues. Trimming took 11 bases from V and 7 from J, leaving 24 bases between them. CDR3 amino acids: CASQGGLSSRNEQFF. The CDR3 DNA is TGTGCCTCCCAGGGAGGCTTAAGCTCGAGGAATGAGCAGTTCTTC. Together with reference TRBV2 and TRBJ2-1, the CDR3 gives the full variable domain: EPEVTQTPSHQVTQMGQEVILRCVPISNHLYFYWYRQILGQKVEFLVSFYNNEISEKSEIFDDQFSVERPDGSNFTLKIRSTKLEDSAMYFCASQGGLSSRNEQFFGPGTRLTVL.

This clonotype was counted only a few times. This rearrangement joins TRBV7-8 to TRBJ2-3, with 10 positions matching TRBD1. CDR3 length: 17 amino acids. J was trimmed by 5 bases and V by 3 bases; bases with no gene match: 11. CDR1 is SGHVS and CDR2 is FQNEAQ in the germline V gene. CDR3 residues: CASSFHETGGLQDTQYF. CDR3 in DNA: TGTGCCAGCAGCTTCCACGAGACAGGGGGCCTACAAGATACGCAGTATTTT.

This clonotype was detected only a few times. The chain joins TRBV12-3 or TRBV12-4 to TRBJ1-5; D is undetermined. The CDR3 has 12 amino acids. The V end was cut by 6 bases, the J end by 2 bases, with 5 bases between. The CDR3 coding sequence is TGTGCCAGCAGGGGAGGCAATCAGCCCCAGCATTTT. Its translation is CASRGGNQPQHF.